This TCR beta chain came from a study of identical twins. Whole-study findings and limits: Possibly, invariant MAIT and iNKT cells partly confounded zero-insertion analyses. Modeled out-of-frame TCR alpha sharing in monozygotic twins fell below observed levels. Cord blood beta clonotypes that were abundant carried fewer insertions, and memory repertoires showed no such trend.

This clonotype was seen ten or more times. The target antigen is unknown. The CDR3 extends over 11 amino acids. Trimming left V 6 bases short and J 4 bases short, with 6 bases between. A universal primer site was created by template switching, with the cDNA bearing unique molecular identifiers. A single record per CDR3 protein comes from TCRdb applying MiXCR to the 5' RACE reads. Found here are 400,000 to 600,000 distinct CDR3 sequences, 20% to 25% of them singletons; the top ten hold more than 0.4%. These same data were also listed under a study on yellow fever vaccine responses in identical twins.

The chain has TRBV12-3 or TRBV12-4 and TRBJ2-5, with a tentative D call TRBD1 (6 bases). The sequence was obtained from a woman in her late teens or twenties in good health. Sequenced sample: CD4+ T cells sorted from blood. This chain's CDR3 is CASSRGETQYF. The DNA for the CDR3 is TGTGCCAGCAGCAGGGGAGAGACCCAGTACTTC.